These 21 T cell receptor beta chains were all obtained from the same sample, sequenced in a study of T cells in Graves' hyperthyroidism and ophthalmopathy. Amplification targeted TCR beta CDR3 regions from RNA transcripts. The TCR CDR3 was amplified in a first-round RT-PCR using the HTBI primer set. MiXCR was run by TCRdb on the multiplex PCR reads, yielding one entry per CDR3 protein. The profile shows 300,000 to 400,000 distinct CDR3 sequences, roughly 21% of them singletons. The sequenced sample consisted of blood. The receptors were sampled from a woman aged 45 to 65 with Graves' hyperthyroidism.

The table lists this clonotype with many counts. The chain uses TRBV6-5 and TRBJ2-1, with D hard to call. The CDR3 is 15 residues long. From germline, CDR1 is MNHEY and CDR2 SVGAGI. With 11 bases removed from V and 0 bases from J, the gap between germline ends came to 17 bases. The chain's CDR3 is CASQQPGSSYNEQFF. DNA of the CDR3: TGTGCCTCCCAACAGCCGGGCAGCTCCTACAATGAGCAGTTCTTC.

The J gene is TRBJ2-2, the V gene TRBV5-1; D remains unclear. The V gene's germline CDR1 is SGHRS and CDR2 YFSETQ. The CDR3 has 16 amino acids. V was clipped by 2 bases and J by 0 bases, with 11 bases between them. The CDR3 spells CASSFRAGANTGELFF. The CDR3, as DNA: TGCGCCAGCAGCTTCCGGGCAGGAGCGAACACCGGGGAGCTGTTTTTT.

This clonotype has a handful of counts. The chain links TRBV29-1 to TRBJ1-1; no reliable D call. The germline V gene has CDR1 SQVTM and CDR2 ANQGSEA. There are 10 residues in the CDR3. Trimming removed 7 bases from V and 3 bases from J, with 6 bases in between. In nucleotides, the CDR3 is TGCAGCGCTAGTCACACTGAAGCTTTCTTT. Encoded protein: CSASHTEAFF.

The chain is built from TRBV5-1 and TRBJ1-3, with 9 bases aligning to TRBD1. Per the germline V gene, CDR1 is SGHRS and CDR2 is YFSETQ. The CDR3 has 15 amino acids. The junction had 4 bases not matched to a gene; V was cut back by 4 bases and J by 2 bases. CDR3 in DNA: TGCGCCAGCAGCATGGGACAGGGAACTGGAAACACCATATATTTT. It translates to CASSMGQGTGNTIYF.

V is TRBV10-3 and J is TRBJ1-1; D is possibly TRBD1 (6 bases). From germline, CDR1 is ENHRY and CDR2 SYGVKD. CDR3 length equals 14 residues. Trimming left V 0 bases short and J 6 bases short, with 11 bases between. This CDR3 reads CAISESGGMPEAFF. CDR3 in DNA: TGTGCCATCAGTGAGTCAGGGGGTATGCCTGAAGCTTTCTTT.

This clonotype was counted ten times or more. The J gene is TRBJ2-7, the V gene TRBV5-1, with TRBD2 matching over 9 bases. The V and J ends lost 0 bases and 1 base, in that order; junction bases with no gene match: 5. Germline V gives CDR1 SGHRS, CDR2 YFSETQ. This CDR3 is 16 amino acids long. The CDR3 loop is CASSLDLAGVSYEQYF. The CDR3 bases are TGCGCCAGCAGCTTGGATTTAGCGGGAGTGTCCTACGAGCAGTACTTC.

This clonotype was recorded many times. The CDR3 sequence: CASSQGLPSGSPLHF. The CDR3 region has the DNA TGTGCCAGCAGCCAAGGACTCCCAAGCGGCTCACCCCTCCACTTT. V is TRBV14 and J is TRBJ1-6; D ambiguous. The length of the CDR3 is 15 residues. V was shortened by 1 base and J by 10 bases, with 14 bases between the two germline ends. CDR1 is SGHDN, CDR2 FVKESK, per germline.

A few counts support this clonotype. V usage is TRBV27 and J usage is TRBJ1-1; D is perhaps TRBD1 (6 bases). The germline CDR1 and CDR2 sequences are MNHEY and SMNVEV (reference sequence). Trimming cost V 3 bases and J 5 bases, with 13 bases left between them. The CDR3 loop spans 14 amino acids. CDR3 sequence reads: CASSFGGPGTEAFF. CDR3 in DNA: TGTGCCAGCAGTTTTGGGGGGCCGGGGACTGAAGCTTTCTTT.

V is TRBV28 and J is TRBJ2-2; the D is unclear. Germline CDR1 and CDR2: MDHEN and SYDVKM. V was trimmed by 11 bases and J by 0 bases, leaving 4 bases between them. There are 11 residues in the CDR3. In nucleotides, the CDR3 is TGTGCCGGGGCGAACACCGGGGAGCTGTTTTTT. Translating gives CAGANTGELFF.

The V gene is TRBV6-5, the J gene TRBJ2-5, with 7 bases matching TRBD1. Germline-derived CDR1 and CDR2 are MNHEY and SVGAGI. CDR3 size: 18 residues. The V and J ends lost 4 bases and 4 bases, in that order; junction bases with no gene match: 18. Here the CDR3 reads CASSSIILGTERRETQYF. In DNA form, the CDR3 reads TGTGCCAGCAGTTCTATCATTCTCGGGACAGAGAGAAGAGAGACCCAGTACTTC.

There are a few counts of this clonotype. CDR3 sequence: CASTPGGGRTDTQYF. CDR3 nucleotide sequence: TGTGCCAGTACCCCGGGAGGGGGCCGAACAGATACGCAGTATTTT. V and J are TRBV19 and TRBJ2-3; maybe TRBD2 (8 bases). CDR1 and CDR2 (germline): LNHDA, SQIVND (reference sequence). The V gene lost 7 bases and the J gene lost 3 bases, with 17 bases spanning the gap. The CDR3 contains 15 residues.

V gene TRBV9 combines with J gene TRBJ1-6, with D possibly being TRBD1 (6 bases). Germline V gene sequence: CDR1 SGDLS, CDR2 YYNGEE. V lost 3 bases to trimming and J lost 5 bases, with 21 bases between them. The CDR3 consists of 18 residues. Here the CDR3 reads CASSASTGDTRNNSPLHF. CDR3 in DNA: TGTGCCAGCAGCGCTAGCACCGGGGACACCCGTAATAATTCACCCCTCCACTTT.

This clonotype was found many times. V and J are TRBV27 and TRBJ2-7; maybe TRBD1 (7 bases). Trimming removed 5 bases from V and 4 bases from J, with 18 bases in between. Germline V gene sequence: CDR1 MNHEY, CDR2 SMNVEV (reference sequence). There are 15 residues in the CDR3. This chain's CDR3 is CASSPTGTHSYEQYF. CDR3 nucleotide sequence: TGTGCCAGCAGTCCGACAGGGACTCACTCTTACGAGCAGTACTTC.

Many counts were recorded for this clonotype. The chain joins TRBV7-6 to TRBJ2-1; 13 nucleotides line up with TRBD2. The CDR3 contains 18 residues. The ends lost 3 bases at V and 0 bases at J; junction bases unmatched: 5. Germline CDR1 reads SGHVS; CDR2 reads FNYEAQ. The CDR3 region is CASSFRLAGGNSYNEQFF. The CDR3, as DNA: TGTGCCAGCAGCTTTCGACTAGCGGGAGGAAACTCCTACAATGAGCAGTTCTTC.

The J gene is TRBJ1-5, the V gene TRBV7-2; unclear D gene. Germline CDR1 SGHTA, CDR2 FQGNSA. The V gene lost 0 bases and the J gene lost 7 bases, with 13 bases spanning the gap. This CDR3 has 15 residues. The CDR3 nucleotides are TGTGCCAGCAGCTTAGCGGCGGGCCAGAACCAGCCCCAGCATTTT. Amino acid sequence: CASSLAAGQNQPQHF.

This clonotype was detected many times. The V gene is TRBV5-4, the J gene TRBJ2-3; 8 bases match TRBD2. Looked up from germline, CDR1 is SGHNT and CDR2 is YYREEE (reference sequence). The CDR3 consists of 18 residues. The J segment lost 0 bases and the V segment lost 6 bases, leaving 15 bases of the junction unmatched. In DNA form, the CDR3 reads TGTGCCAGCAAAGGGGCTAGCGGGCCTCCCACTAGCACAGATACGCAGTATTTT. Protein: CASKGASGPPTSTDTQYF.

J is TRBJ1-2 and V is TRBV11-2, with D maybe TRBD1 (5 bases). The CDR3 has 11 amino acids. Trimming took off 10 bases at V and 4 bases at J, with 10 bases between the two ends. Germline V lookup: CDR1 SGHAT, CDR2 FQNNGV. The CDR3 sequence: CATMDTYGYTF. Here the CDR3 DNA reads TGTGCCACCATGGACACCTATGGCTACACCTTC.

This clonotype was observed at least ten times. J is TRBJ2-7 and V is TRBV20-1; perhaps TRBD1 as D (6 bases). Trimming cost V 7 bases and J 4 bases, with 14 bases left between them. There are 12 residues in the CDR3. Germline lookup yields CDR1 DFQATT and CDR2 SNEGSKA (reference sequence). This CDR3 reads CSGQTGVYEQYF. CDR3 DNA sequence: TGCAGTGGCCAGACAGGAGTTTACGAGCAGTACTTC.

This clonotype has more than one count but fewer than ten. The gene calls are TRBV6-7 and TRBJ1-1; D is perhaps TRBD1 (5 bases). TRBV6-7 carries the ORF label, with uncertain function. This CDR3 region has 15 residues. Between the trimmed V and J ends, which lost 6 bases and 0 bases, there was a span of 14 bases. The CDR3 reads CASRRSGRLNTEAFF. CDR3 coding DNA: TGTGCCAGCAGGCGGTCAGGGAGGTTGAACACTGAAGCTTTCTTT.

This clonotype has a handful of counts. V is TRBV19 and J is TRBJ1-1; TRBD1 might be the D (5 bases). V gave up 8 bases and J gave up 0 bases, with 16 bases separating them. This CDR3 comprises 15 residues. In germline, CDR1 is LNHDA, CDR2 SQIVND (reference sequence). The CDR3 sequence is CASVNVGGMNTEAFF. The CDR3 DNA is TGTGCCAGTGTGAACGTCGGGGGAATGAACACTGAAGCTTTCTTT.

The V call is TRBV7-3, the J call TRBJ2-7, with 7 bases fitting TRBD2. The ends lost 6 bases at V and 2 bases at J; junction bases unmatched: 7. In germline, CDR1 is SGHTA, CDR2 FQGTGA. The CDR3 has 14 amino acids. The CDR3 spells CASRSSGAAYEQYF. The DNA for the CDR3 is TGTGCCAGCAGGTCTAGCGGAGCCGCCTACGAGCAGTACTTC.